This T cell receptor beta chain appears in the sequencing data of a study of blood T cell repertoires in COVID-19. Study overall: The United States, Italy and Spain provided the acute and convalescent COVID-19 samples. T cells, B-cell-depleted T cells, or PBMCs supplied cDNA or gDNA.

Methods used by the authors: The authors estimated nucleated cell counts from reference gene primer amplification. TCRdb's table, derived via immunoSEQ multiplex PCR, lists solely in-frame clones and lacks some. The V and J calls and clone size come from that table; D and trimming were worked out from the DNA. In the table there are 150,000 to 200,000 clones, around 90% of which are singletons. Germline V gives CDR1 WNHNN, CDR2 SYGVQD (reference sequence). Deletions cut 2 bases from V and 13 bases from J, with 12 bases between. The CDR3 contains 12 residues. The chain joins TRBV10-1 to TRBJ2-1; weak D call: TRBD2 (6 bases). The sample consisted of peripheral blood. The TCR was taken from a woman in her 50s with acute or convalescent COVID-19. CDR3 nucleotide sequence: TGCGCCAGCAGTGAGGGACCTAGCGTTCAGTTCTTC. Translated, it gives CASSEGPSVQFF.